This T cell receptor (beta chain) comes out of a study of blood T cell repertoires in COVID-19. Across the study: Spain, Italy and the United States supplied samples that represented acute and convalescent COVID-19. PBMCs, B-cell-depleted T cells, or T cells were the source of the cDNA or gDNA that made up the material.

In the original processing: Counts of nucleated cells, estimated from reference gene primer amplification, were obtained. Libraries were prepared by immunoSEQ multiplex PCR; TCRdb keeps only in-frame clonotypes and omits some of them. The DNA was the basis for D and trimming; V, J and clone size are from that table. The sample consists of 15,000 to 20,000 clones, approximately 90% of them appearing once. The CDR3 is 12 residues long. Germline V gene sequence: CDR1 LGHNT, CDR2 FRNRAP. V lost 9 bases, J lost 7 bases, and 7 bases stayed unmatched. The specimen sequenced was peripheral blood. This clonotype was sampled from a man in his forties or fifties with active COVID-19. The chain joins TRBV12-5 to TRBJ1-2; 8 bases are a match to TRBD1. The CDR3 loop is CASSTGEPGYTF. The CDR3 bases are TGTGCTAGCTCGACAGGGGAGCCTGGCTACACCTTC.